The rows below give T cell receptor beta chains drawn from one sample of a study of T-cell memory formation after mild COVID-19. Each CDR3 protein gets one entry after TCRdb re-called the 5' RACE reads with MiXCR. Of 58,000 or so distinct CDR3 sequences in the sample, 25% to 30% are singletons; the top ten hold 40% to 45%. Sample: PBMCs or a T cell subset sorted from them (not recorded which). Source of these receptors: a man younger than 35 who had mild COVID-19 (a few samples of this study predate the infection). Cell type and time point are not known. The CDR3 runs from the conserved cysteine through the conserved F or W. A D gene is named only where the DNA matches it firmly. For some rows the clone size is stated as once, few or many, or as a class when expanded; others skip it.

clone size: .; J gene: TRBJ2-1; D gene: .; V gene: TRBV20-1; CDR3 DNA: TGCAGTGTCGACGGCCGCTCCTGGGGCAATGAGCAGTTCTTC; CDR3 protein: CSVDGRSWGNEQFF
clone size: .; J gene: TRBJ2-3; D gene: .; V gene: TRBV2; CDR3 DNA: TGTGCCAGCAGTGAAGCTAGGGACCTGTGGGAAGATACGCAGTATTTT; CDR3 protein: CASSEARDLWEDTQYF
clone size: few; J gene: TRBJ1-1; D gene: .; V gene: TRBV4-1; CDR3 DNA: TGCGCCAGCAGCCAAGACAGGTTTGGAATGAACACTGAAGCTTTCTTT; CDR3 protein: CASSQDRFGMNTEAFF
clone size: few; J gene: TRBJ2-1; D gene: TRBD2; V gene: TRBV4-3; CDR3 DNA: TGCGCCAGCAGCCAAGAACTAGCGGAATCCTACAATGAGCAGTTCTTC; CDR3 protein: CASSQELAESYNEQFF
clone size: .; J gene: TRBJ2-2; D gene: TRBD2; V gene: TRBV6-2/TRBV6-3; CDR3 DNA: TGTGCCAGCAGTTTTTCACTAGCGGGGTACACCGGGGAGCTGTTTTTT; CDR3 protein: CASSFSLAGYTGELFF
clone size: .; J gene: TRBJ2-2; D gene: TRBD1; V gene: TRBV7-8; CDR3 DNA: TGTGCCAGCAGCTTATACGGGGACAGGGGATTGGGTGTAGGCACCGGGGAGCTGTTTTTT; CDR3 protein: CASSLYGDRGLGVGTGELFF
clone size: .; J gene: TRBJ2-1; D gene: TRBD2; V gene: TRBV6-5; CDR3 DNA: TGTGCCAGCAGCCCTCTCGGGGGGTACAATGAGCAGTTCTTC; CDR3 protein: CASSPLGGYNEQFF
clone size: few; J gene: TRBJ2-7; D gene: TRBD1; V gene: TRBV12-3/TRBV12-4; CDR3 DNA: TGTGCCAGCAGTAGTTTTAAGACAGGGGACCCCGAGCAGTACTTC; CDR3 protein: CASSSFKTGDPEQYF
clone size: .; J gene: TRBJ2-5; D gene: .; V gene: TRBV7-9; CDR3 DNA: TGTGCCAGCAGCTTATCCGGCGATCTCCAGTACTTC; CDR3 protein: CASSLSGDLQYF
clone size: .; J gene: TRBJ2-7; D gene: .; V gene: TRBV15; CDR3 DNA: TGTGCCACCAGCAGAGTAGGTTGGGGATCTCGGTACGAGCAGTACTTC; CDR3 protein: CATSRVGWGSRYEQYF
clone size: many; J gene: TRBJ2-1; D gene: TRBD1; V gene: TRBV7-9; CDR3 DNA: TGTGCCAGCAGTTGGACAGGGGGTACCAACAATGAGCAGTTCTTC; CDR3 protein: CASSWTGGTNNEQFF
clone size: .; J gene: TRBJ1-5; D gene: TRBD1; V gene: TRBV6-1; CDR3 DNA: TGTGCCAGCAGTTACAGGGGATCCAATCAGCCCCAGCATTTT; CDR3 protein: CASSYRGSNQPQHF
clone size: .; J gene: TRBJ2-2; D gene: TRBD1; V gene: TRBV19; CDR3 DNA: TGTGCCAGTAGTCCTCGGACAGGGGATAACACCGGGGAGCTGTTTTTT; CDR3 protein: CASSPRTGDNTGELFF
clone size: .; J gene: TRBJ2-2; D gene: TRBD2; V gene: TRBV3-1; CDR3 DNA: TGTGCCAGCAGCCCCTACCCTGCGGGGGGCCACACCGGGGAGCTGTTTTTT; CDR3 protein: CASSPYPAGGHTGELFF